The 21 T cell receptor beta chains below all came from one sample that was sequenced in a study of T cell responses to AZD1222 COVID-19 vaccine. Sequencing was performed with immunoSEQ multiplex PCR; in TCRdb, only in-frame clones are kept and a portion is missing. In the table there are more than 85,000 clones, roughly 89% of which are singletons. The sequencing here drew on peripheral blood, taken 28 days after the second AZD1222 dose. Receptors were obtained from an adult who received the AZD1222 COVID-19 vaccine.

V and J are TRBV7-8 and TRBJ1-2; a weak D match, TRBD1 (5 bases). Per the germline V gene, CDR1 is SGHVS and CDR2 is FQNEAQ. The ends were cut back, 1 base at V and 5 bases at J, with 11 bases in the middle. This CDR3 is built from 14 residues. The CDR3 loop is CASSLGRGTYGYTF. The DNA of the CDR3 is TGTGCCAGCAGCTTAGGACGGGGCACTTATGGCTACACCTTC.

The chain links TRBV28 to TRBJ2-7; 7 bases align to TRBD1. CDR1 and CDR2 (germline): MDHEN, SYDVKM. This CDR3 is 12 amino acids long. J was trimmed by 7 bases and V by 2 bases; bases with no gene match: 2. The CDR3 nucleotides are TGTGCCAGCAGTTTACTACAGGGGGAGCAGTACTTC. This sequence encodes CASSLLQGEQYF.

V is TRBV9 and J is TRBJ2-3, with D uncertain. V lost 0 bases, J lost 3 bases, and 2 bases lay in between. Germline V CDR1 and CDR2: SGDLS, YYNGEE. The CDR3 totals 12 residues. The CDR3 DNA reads as TGTGCCAGCAGCGTAGAGACAGATACGCAGTATTTT. Its protein product is CASSVETDTQYF.

V gene TRBV29-1 combines with J gene TRBJ1-1; no reliable D call. V was pared by 0 bases and J by 3 bases, with 5 bases between. CDR1 is SQVTM and CDR2 is ANQGSEA in the germline V gene. This CDR3 has 12 amino acids. This CDR3 reads CSVEEGYTEAFF. DNA of the CDR3: TGCAGCGTTGAAGAGGGGTACACTGAAGCTTTCTTT.

The chain joins TRBV5-1 to TRBJ2-3; tentatively, D is TRBD1 (6 bases). The CDR3 sequence is 17 residues long. CDR1 and CDR2 from the germline V gene are SGHRS and YFSETQ. Trimming stripped 1 base from V and 0 bases from J, with 15 bases between. DNA for the CDR3: TGCGCCAGCAGCTTGTCGACCACAGGGTCTAGCACAGATACGCAGTATTTT. It yields the protein CASSLSTTGSSTDTQYF.

The V call is TRBV7-3, the J call TRBJ1-1, with D maybe TRBD1 (5 bases). Germline lookup yields CDR1 SGHTA and CDR2 FQGTGA. V gave up 4 bases and J gave up 3 bases, with 21 bases separating them. This CDR3 contains 17 residues. CDR3 sequence: CASSSSSLGVRDTEAFF. DNA for the CDR3: TGTGCCAGCAGCTCATCCTCGTTAGGGGTGAGGGACACTGAAGCTTTCTTT.

The rearrangement joins TRBV24-1 to TRBJ2-3; TRBD2 might be the D (5 bases). The germline CDR1 and CDR2 sequences are KGHDR and SFDVKD. CDR3 length: 14 amino acids. Deletions cut 4 bases from V and 6 bases from J, with 13 bases between. This chain's CDR3 is CATSEDGNTDTQYF. CDR3 sequence (DNA): TGTGCCACCAGTGAGGACGGGAATACGGATACGCAGTATTTT.

The chain recombines TRBV5-4 with TRBJ1-1; 11 bases line up with TRBD1. After removal of 4 bases from V and 5 bases from J, the junction contained 4 bases not matched to a gene. The CDR3 spans 14 residues. From germline, CDR1 is SGHNT and CDR2 YYREEE (reference sequence). CDR3 sequence (DNA): TGTGCCAGCAGCCCCCGGGACAGGGGGACTGAAGCTTTCTTT. Encoded protein: CASSPRDRGTEAFF. The entire variable domain, with the rest obtained from reference TRBV5-4 and TRBJ1-1, is as follows: ETGVTQSPTHLIKTRGQQVTLRCSSQSGHNTVSWYQQALGQGPQFIFQYYREEENGRGNFPPRFSGLQFPNYSSELNVNALELDDSALYLCASSPRDRGTEAFFGQGTRLTVV.

The chain has TRBV5-1 and TRBJ1-6; no firm D call. The CDR3 loop spans 14 amino acids. V lost 2 bases, J lost 9 bases, and 12 bases lay in between. From germline, CDR1 is SGHRS and CDR2 YFSETQ. CDR3 DNA: TGCGCCAGCAGCTTTGGGTTGACCGGTTCACCCCTCCACTTT. It codes for CASSFGLTGSPLHF.

This clone was seen only a few times. The V gene is TRBV2, the J gene TRBJ2-1, with 11 bases fitting TRBD2. V trimming: 1 base; J trimming: 5 bases; junction bases outside the gene matches: 4. The CDR3 covers 16 residues. The germline CDR1 and CDR2 sequences are SNHLY and FYNNEI. The CDR3 coding sequence is TGTGCCAGCAGTGAAGTAGCGGGGGGGTTTGACAATGAGCAGTTCTTC. Amino acid sequence: CASSEVAGGFDNEQFF.

The chain uses TRBV5-1 and TRBJ2-2; TRBD1 aligns across 10 bases. The CDR3 loop spans 17 amino acids. Per the germline V gene, CDR1 is SGHRS and CDR2 is YFSETQ. Trimming cost V 4 bases and J 0 bases; bases outside gene matches: 6. The CDR3 DNA sequence: TGCGCCAGCAGCGGAGGGACAGGGGCCTCGAACACCGGGGAGCTGTTTTTT. This encodes CASSGGTGASNTGELFF.

The rearrangement joins TRBV5-4 to TRBJ2-2; D unclear. The ends were cut back, 0 bases at V and 6 bases at J, with 6 bases in the middle. This CDR3 is built from 13 residues. CDR1 is SGHNT and CDR2 is YYREEE in the germline V gene (reference sequence). The chain's CDR3 is CASSLDSAGELFF. Written as DNA, the CDR3 is TGTGCCAGCAGCTTGGACTCAGCCGGGGAGCTGTTTTTT.

The chain recombines TRBV27 with TRBJ2-5, with D perhaps assigned TRBD1 or TRBD2 (5 bases each). This CDR3 region has 15 residues. Trimming took off 2 bases at V and 2 bases at J, with 12 bases between the two ends. Germline-derived CDR1 and CDR2 are MNHEY and SMNVEV (reference sequence). Here the CDR3 DNA reads TGTGCCAGCAGTTTACGGGGCGACGGACAAGAGACCCAGTACTTC. It translates to CASSLRGDGQETQYF.

The chain uses TRBV7-2 and TRBJ1-6; D gene unclear. V was clipped by 6 bases and J by 10 bases, with 10 bases between them. Germline V gene data show CDR1 as SGHTA and CDR2 as FQGNSA. CDR3 length: 12 residues. CDR3 residues: CASSLVRSPLHF. The CDR3 nucleotides read TGTGCCAGCAGTTTGGTCCGGTCACCCCTCCACTTT.

The V and J genes are TRBV5-4 and TRBJ2-3; 8 bases are a match to TRBD1. Trimming at V came to 3 bases and at J to 0 bases, leaving 3 bases not matched to a gene. The V gene's germline CDR1 is SGHNT and CDR2 YYREEE (reference sequence). CDR3 length: 15 residues. This CDR3 reads CASSSDRDSTDTQYF. The CDR3 bases are TGTGCCAGCAGCTCGGACAGGGATAGCACAGATACGCAGTATTTT.

The chain links TRBV19 to TRBJ1-6; tentatively, D is TRBD1 (5 bases). The CDR3 contains 14 residues. Looked up from germline, CDR1 is LNHDA and CDR2 is SQIVND (reference sequence). The germline V and J ends were trimmed by 3 bases and 10 bases, with 13 bases remaining between them. CDR3: CASSIYDSRSPLHF. In nucleotides, the CDR3 is TGTGCCAGTAGTATTTATGACAGCCGCTCACCCCTCCACTTT.

The V call is TRBV10-3, the J call TRBJ1-1; D is perhaps TRBD1 (5 bases). The CDR3 has 14 amino acids. Germline lookup yields CDR1 ENHRY and CDR2 SYGVKD. V was clipped by 11 bases and J by 5 bases, with 21 bases between them. The CDR3 region has the DNA TGTGCCCACAGCGTGGGCGAGGGGAAGACTGAAGCTTTCTTT. Protein product: CAHSVGEGKTEAFF.

This clone was counted many times. The rearrangement links TRBV4-1 to TRBJ2-5; 8 bases agree with TRBD2. The germline gives CDR1 MGHRA, CDR2 YSYEKL. The CDR3 consists of 17 residues. The V gene end was trimmed by 0 bases and the J gene end by 5 bases; junction bases not matched to a gene: 11. The CDR3 DNA follows: TGCGCCAGCAGCCAAGAGTTCATGAGACTAGCGAAGGAGACCCAGTACTTC. It specifies CASSQEFMRLAKETQYF.

J is TRBJ1-4 and V is TRBV28, with 7 bases matching TRBD1. J was trimmed by 4 bases and V by 4 bases; bases with no gene match: 6. Per the germline V gene, CDR1 is MDHEN and CDR2 is SYDVKM. The CDR3 consists of 15 residues. The CDR3 region is CASSSTGSGNEKLFF. The CDR3, as DNA: TGTGCCAGCAGTTCGACAGGGTCTGGTAATGAAAAACTGTTTTTT.

J is TRBJ1-3 and V is TRBV5-4; TRBD1 matches at 7 bases. Trimming at V came to 7 bases and at J to 1 base, leaving 5 bases not matched to a gene. The CDR3 extends over 14 amino acids. Germline CDR1 reads SGHNT; CDR2 reads YYREEE (reference sequence). The CDR3 loop reads CASGLQGSGNTIYF. For the CDR3, the DNA is TGTGCCAGCGGATTACAGGGGTCTGGAAACACCATATATTTT.

This chain uses TRBV11-2 with TRBJ2-1; TRBD1 matches at 7 bases. V dropped 2 bases and J dropped 7; count of bases not matched to a gene: 8. The V gene's germline CDR1 is SGHAT and CDR2 FQNNGV. The CDR3 length is 15 residues. The CDR3 DNA reads as TGTGCCAGCAGCTTAAACAAGGGGGCTGGAAATGAGCAGTTCTTC. It specifies CASSLNKGAGNEQFF.